A single TCR beta chain is shown here with its context. No antigen is known for it. What was sequenced were expressed TCRB transcripts, since all of the isolated RNA had been reverse transcribed. The method was immunoSEQ multiplex PCR; TCRdb's version includes in-frame clones alone and lacks a portion of them. The sample records around 310,000 clones, 13% being singletons. Germline values: CDR1 MGHRA, CDR2 YSYEKL. V shed 4 bases and J 5 bases; nucleotides not matched to a gene: 9. The CDR3 totals 16 residues. The data were taken from a study of beta chain features in type 1 diabetes. Study observations and caveats: Patients' naive, central memory and regulatory TCRB repertoires appeared more alike than those of healthy donors. Among patients with Type 1 diabetes, TCRB CDR3s were moderately but significantly shorter in every one of the four CD4+ subsets.

A sort by CD45RO/CCR7/CD25/CD127/CD95/CD27 yielded CD4+ naive, central memory, regulatory and stem cell-like memory cells. The chain combines TRBV4-1 with TRBJ2-4; TRBD2 matches 9 bases. The TCR comes from a woman between 18 and 30 years old with type 1 diabetes. Sequencing used naive CD4+ T cells from blood. The CDR3 here is CASSRRTSEGQNIQYF. CDR3 coding DNA: TGCGCCAGCAGCCGACGGACTAGCGAAGGTCAAAACATTCAGTACTTC.